These T cell receptor beta chains were read from a single sample in a study of blood T cells in healthy people across ages. TCRdb recomputed calls from the 5' RACE reads with MiXCR, one row per CDR3 protein. The sample holds some 560,000 distinct CDR3 sequences; over 25% are singletons and the top ten take 3% to 4.5%. These data were also reused for a study on T cells of mothers and their children.

Sequenced material: blood. All receptors come from a boy aged 2 to 10 in good health. Both conserved end residues are part of each CDR3. The D gene is left open where the match is weak. Clone size is shown for a subset of rows, as once, few, many or a class of expanded clone.

v_call	clone_size	j_call	d_call	cdr3_nt	cdr3_aa
TRBV12-5	-	TRBJ2-4	TRBD1	TGTGCTAGTGGTTTGCTTGGGACAGGAAGCTTACTAGCCAAAAACATTCAGTACTTC	CASGLLGTGSLLAKNIQYF
TRBV5-1	few	TRBJ2-3	-	TGCGCCAGCAGCTTTGATCCCGGGACTCCAAGCACAGATACGCAGTATTTT	CASSFDPGTPSTDTQYF
TRBV12-3/TRBV12-4	few	TRBJ2-5	-	TGTGCCAGCAGTGACGAGGGGGGGACACAAGAGACCCAGTACTTC	CASSDEGGTQETQYF
TRBV15	few	TRBJ1-5	-	TGTGCCACCAGCAGAGATTTGAGGCAGCCCCAGCATTTT	CATSRDLRQPQHF
TRBV7-2	-	TRBJ2-2	-	TGTGCCAGCAGCTTAGGGCAGCTCACCGGGGAGCTGTTTTTT	CASSLGQLTGELFF
TRBV12-3/TRBV12-4	-	TRBJ2-1	TRBD2	TGTGCCAGCAGTCCCGCGGCTAGCGGGAAGGGTGAGCAGTTCTTC	CASSPAASGKGEQFF
TRBV18	-	TRBJ1-1	-	TGTGCCAGCTCACCACCGGTAGGGGCCGTGAACACTGAAGCTTTCTTT	CASSPPVGAVNTEAFF
TRBV12-3/TRBV12-4	-	TRBJ1-5	TRBD1	TGTGCCAGCAGTTCCTCGGGACAGACTAGCAATCAGCCCCAGCATTTT	CASSSSGQTSNQPQHF
TRBV15	-	TRBJ2-5	-	TGTGCCACCAGCAGAGATCCGGGGCACCAAGAGACCCAGTACTTC	CATSRDPGHQETQYF
TRBV7-9	few	TRBJ2-1	-	TGTGCCAGCAGGTTCACACACTATGAGCAGTTCTTC	CASRFTHYEQFF
TRBV4-1	-	TRBJ2-6	-	TGCGCCAGCAACCTCCGTTTCTCTGGGGCCAACGTCCTGACTTTC	CASNLRFSGANVLTF
TRBV7-9	-	TRBJ2-1	-	TGTGCCAGCAGCTACGGACTGGGCGACAATGAGCAGTTCTTC	CASSYGLGDNEQFF
TRBV6-6	-	TRBJ1-1	-	TGTGCCAGCAGTCCCGAAACCCAGGGGTACACTGAAGCTTTCTTT	CASSPETQGYTEAFF
TRBV6-5	-	TRBJ1-3	-	TGTGCCAGCAGTCGTACTTACTCTGGAAACACCATATATTTT	CASSRTYSGNTIYF
TRBV7-7	few	TRBJ2-7	-	TGTGCTAGCAGCTACTCCCCCCGGGACGAGCAGTACTTC	CASSYSPRDEQYF
TRBV30	few	TRBJ1-1	-	TGTGCCTGGAGTTGGCAGGAAAACACTGAAGCTTTCTTT	CAWSWQENTEAFF
TRBV7-2	-	TRBJ2-3	TRBD2	TGTGCCAGCAGCTTATCAGCGGGATACACAGATACGCAGTATTTT	CASSLSAGYTDTQYF
TRBV11-2	many	TRBJ2-5	TRBD2	TGTGCCAGCAGCCCCCTTTTACTAGCGGGGCAAGAGACCCAGTACTTC	CASSPLLLAGQETQYF
TRBV12-3/TRBV12-4	few	TRBJ1-5	TRBD1	TGCGCCAGCAGTTTTGGTGTGACAGGGGGGAATCAGCCCCAGCATTTT	CASSFGVTGGNQPQHF
TRBV29-1	-	TRBJ2-7	-	TGCAGCGTTACGAAGGGGACCTCCTACGAGCAGTACTTC	CSVTKGTSYEQYF
TRBV12-3/TRBV12-4	many	TRBJ1-3	-	TGTGCCAGCAGTTTATCAGCCTCTGGAAACACCATATATTTT	CASSLSASGNTIYF
TRBV20-1	-	TRBJ2-1	TRBD1	TGCAGTGCTAGAGATCTAAGGGGGCGCGGCTCCTACAATGAGCAGTTCTTC	CSARDLRGRGSYNEQFF
TRBV4-2	once	TRBJ1-6	-	TGTGCCAGCAGCCAACCCAAACCCATAGGGGCGAAGGATTCACCCCTCCACTTT	CASSQPKPIGAKDSPLHF
TRBV6-1	-	TRBJ2-2	TRBD1	TGTGCCAGCAAGAGGGGACAGGACGCCGGGGAGCTGTTTTTT	CASKRGQDAGELFF
TRBV18	-	TRBJ2-2	-	TGTGTCAGCTCGACCACGACAGGGAACACCGGGGAGCTGTTTTTT	CVSSTTTGNTGELFF
TRBV4-1	-	TRBJ2-1	TRBD1	TGCGCCAGCAGCCAAGTACCCAGGGGGACCAACAATGAGCAGTTCTTC	CASSQVPRGTNNEQFF
TRBV27	-	TRBJ1-5	TRBD1	TGTGCCAGAATACATCGCCCGGGACAGGGCGTTTATAGCAATCAGCCCCAGCATTTT	CARIHRPGQGVYSNQPQHF
TRBV20-1	-	TRBJ2-1	-	TGCAGTGCTAGAACCAATGAGCAGTTCTTC	CSARTNEQFF
TRBV3-1	-	TRBJ1-2	-	TGTGCCAGCAGCTCCAACAGGGATCCTAACTATGGCTACACCTTC	CASSSNRDPNYGYTF
TRBV30	few	TRBJ1-5	TRBD1	TGTGCCTGGAGCCTAGGACAGGGGAATCAGCCCCAGCATTTT	CAWSLGQGNQPQHF
TRBV7-9	-	TRBJ1-1	-	TGTGCCAGCAGCTTTCCTACCAATGGTACTGAAGCTTTCTTT	CASSFPTNGTEAFF
TRBV4-2	few	TRBJ2-7	-	TGTGCCAGCAGCCAGGTTCTTATGGGGGGGCACTCCTACGAGCAGTACTTC	CASSQVLMGGHSYEQYF
TRBV20-1	few	TRBJ2-5	-	TGCAGTGCTAGAGATACGAGGGGCTCGGATGGGGAGACCCAGTACTTC	CSARDTRGSDGETQYF
TRBV4-3	-	TRBJ2-7	-	TGCGCCAGCAGCCAAGAAACGGGAGCCGAGCAGTACTTC	CASSQETGAEQYF
TRBV6-5	few	TRBJ2-1	TRBD1	TGTGCCAGCAGCCCGGACAGGGTGCCCTACAATGAGCAGTTCTTC	CASSPDRVPYNEQFF
TRBV15	few	TRBJ2-7	-	TGTGCCACCAGCAGACCGAGAGGACCCGCCTACGAGCAGTACTTC	CATSRPRGPAYEQYF
TRBV12-3/TRBV12-4	few	TRBJ1-1	TRBD1	TGTGCCAGCAGTTCGTCAGGGGGTGACACTGAAGCTTTCTTT	CASSSSGGDTEAFF
TRBV21-1	-	TRBJ2-3	-	TGTGCCAGCAGCGCGAGACGACAGCCGACAGATACGCAGTATTTT	CASSARRQPTDTQYF
TRBV7-3	-	TRBJ2-4	TRBD2	TGTGCCAGCAGCTTACAACCGGGACTAGAAGCGGGGGAGGGCAAAAACATTCAGTACTTC	CASSLQPGLEAGEGKNIQYF
TRBV29-1	few	TRBJ2-2	-	TGCAGCGTTGATTCTGGGACAACGAACACCGGGGAGCTGTTTTTT	CSVDSGTTNTGELFF
TRBV29-1	-	TRBJ2-7	TRBD2	TGCAGCGTCCAGGGACGAGCGGGGGAGACCTACGAGCAGTACTTC	CSVQGRAGETYEQYF
TRBV20-1	-	TRBJ2-1	TRBD2	TGCAGTGCTGGAAGGCGGGGGTTCTACAATGAGCAGTTCTTC	CSAGRRGFYNEQFF
TRBV12-3/TRBV12-4	few	TRBJ2-2	-	TGTGCCAGCAGTTTCGGTGGGTTTGCCGGGGAGCTGTTTTTT	CASSFGGFAGELFF
TRBV18	-	TRBJ2-4	TRBD1	TGTGCCAGCTCACCACCGGCAGGGGGCGGCATTCAGTACTTC	CASSPPAGGGIQYF
TRBV12-3/TRBV12-4	-	TRBJ1-4	-	TGTGCCAGCAGTTCCACCCGGACGGTGGGAGGTGAAAAACTGTTTTTT	CASSSTRTVGGEKLFF
TRBV10-2	many	TRBJ2-2	TRBD2	TGCGCCAGCACCGCCGCTAGCGGGGCCTTCGCGAACACCGGGGAGCTGTTTTTT	CASTAASGAFANTGELFF
TRBV5-1	-	TRBJ2-3	TRBD2	TGCGCCAGCAGCCAACGCGGGAGTGGGACAGATACGCAGTATTTT	CASSQRGSGTDTQYF
TRBV7-2	-	TRBJ1-1	-	TGTGCCAGCAGCGGGGGGTCTGGGTTTGGCACTGAAGCTTTCTTT	CASSGGSGFGTEAFF
TRBV29-1	-	TRBJ1-2	-	TGCAGCGTTGAAAGACACTTTAACTATGGCTACACCTTC	CSVERHFNYGYTF
TRBV5-1	-	TRBJ1-6	-	TGCGCCAGCAGCTTGGATTACAGGGATTCACCCCTCCACTTT	CASSLDYRDSPLHF
TRBV10-3	-	TRBJ1-1	-	TGTGCCATCAGTGGCGGGCAGGCGTGGACTGAAGCTTTCTTT	CAISGGQAWTEAFF
TRBV5-1	-	TRBJ1-1	-	TGCGCCAGCAGCTCCTACAGGAGGAACACTGAAGCTTTCTTT	CASSSYRRNTEAFF
TRBV7-6	few	TRBJ2-1	TRBD2	TGTGCCAGCAGCTTAGTGGCTAGCGGGTACAATGAGCAGTTCTTC	CASSLVASGYNEQFF
TRBV7-3	many	TRBJ1-1	TRBD1	TGTGCCAGCAGCTTTGGACAGGACACTGAAGCTTTCTTT	CASSFGQDTEAFF
TRBV6-6	-	TRBJ1-2	TRBD1	TGTGCCAGCAGGGCCCAGGGGGCGGACGGCTACACCTTC	CASRAQGADGYTF
TRBV19	few	TRBJ1-2	TRBD1	TGTGCCAGTAGCACCGGGACAGGGGGCTATGGCTACACCTTC	CASSTGTGGYGYTF
TRBV18	few	TRBJ2-7	TRBD2	TGTGCCAGCTCACCATGGACTAGCGGGATTTACGAGCAGTACTTC	CASSPWTSGIYEQYF